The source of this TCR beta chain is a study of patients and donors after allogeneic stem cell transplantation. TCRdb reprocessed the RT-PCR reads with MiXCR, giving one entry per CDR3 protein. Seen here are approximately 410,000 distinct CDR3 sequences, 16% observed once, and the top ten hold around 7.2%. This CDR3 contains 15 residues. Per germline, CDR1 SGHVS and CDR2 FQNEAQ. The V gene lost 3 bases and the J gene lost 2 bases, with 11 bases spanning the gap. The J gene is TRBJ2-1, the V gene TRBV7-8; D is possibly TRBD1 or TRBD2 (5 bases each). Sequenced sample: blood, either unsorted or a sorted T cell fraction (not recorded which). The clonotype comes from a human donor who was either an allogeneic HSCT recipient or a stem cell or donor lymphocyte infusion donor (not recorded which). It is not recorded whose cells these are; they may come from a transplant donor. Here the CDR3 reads CASSFRDQPYNEQFF. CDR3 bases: TGTGCCAGCAGCTTCCGGGACCAACCCTACAATGAGCAGTTCTTC.